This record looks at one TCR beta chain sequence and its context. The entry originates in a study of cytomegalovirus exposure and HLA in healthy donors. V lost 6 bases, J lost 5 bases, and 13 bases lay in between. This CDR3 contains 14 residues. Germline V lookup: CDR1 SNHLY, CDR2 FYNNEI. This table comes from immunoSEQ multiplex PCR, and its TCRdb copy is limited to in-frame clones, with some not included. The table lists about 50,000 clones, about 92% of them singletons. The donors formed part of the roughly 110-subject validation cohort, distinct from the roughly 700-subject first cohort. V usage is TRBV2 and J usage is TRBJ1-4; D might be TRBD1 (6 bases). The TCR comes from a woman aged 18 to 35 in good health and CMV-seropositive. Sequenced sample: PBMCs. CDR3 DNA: TGTGCCAGCAGCAAAGGACAGACAAATGAAAAACTGTTTTTT. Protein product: CASSKGQTNEKLFF. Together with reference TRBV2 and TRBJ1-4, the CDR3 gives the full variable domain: EPEVTQTPSHQVTQMGQEVILRCVPISNHLYFYWYRQILGQKVEFLVSFYNNEISEKSEIFDDQFSVERPDGSNFTLKIRSTKLEDSAMYFCASSKGQTNEKLFFGSGTQLSVL.